A single sample gave rise to the 31 T cell receptor beta chains below, sequenced in a study of blood T cell repertoires in COVID-19. Sequencing used immunoSEQ multiplex PCR; TCRdb keeps in-frame clones, though not all of them. Seen here are about 260,000 clones, over 80% observed once, and the top ten hold roughly 4.5%. The sequenced material came from peripheral blood. The source of these receptors is a man aged 60 to 75 who had recovered from COVID-19.

In the case of this clone: The same CDR3 can be traced to other DNA sequences in this sample. J is TRBJ1-1 and V is TRBV12-3 or TRBV12-4; D not resolved. Deletions cut 2 bases from V and 4 bases from J, with 8 bases between. The CDR3 runs 13 residues. CDR3 DNA: TGTGCCAGCAGTTTAAAGGCGGGCACTGAAGCTTTCTTT. Translation gives CASSLKAGTEAFF.

The chain is built from TRBV5-4 and TRBJ1-4; no reliable D call. CDR3 length: 15 residues. V was clipped by 4 bases and J by 0 bases, with 10 bases between them. Germline lookup yields CDR1 SGHNT and CDR2 YYREEE (reference sequence). The CDR3 is CASSPIGATNEKLFF. CDR3 DNA: TGTGCCAGCAGCCCGATCGGTGCAACTAATGAAAAACTGTTTTTT.

This chain connects TRBV29-1 to TRBJ1-2; the D is unclear. V was shortened by 3 bases and J by 8 bases, with 16 bases between the two germline ends. Germline loops: CDR1 SQVTM, CDR2 ANQGSEA. The CDR3 covers 13 residues. CDR3 sequence (DNA): TGCAGCGTTGAGGCGGGGAGTATCGGAGGCTACACCTTC. As protein: CSVEAGSIGGYTF.

The rearrangement joins TRBV5-6 to TRBJ1-5; weak D call: TRBD1 (5 bases). The CDR3 runs 14 residues. Germline V gives CDR1 SGHDT, CDR2 YYEEEE. The ends were cut back, 2 bases at V and 6 bases at J, with 12 bases in the middle. This chain's CDR3 is CASSLRAGGQPQHF. The CDR3 bases are TGTGCCAGCAGCTTAAGGGCGGGGGGTCAGCCCCAGCATTTT.

This sequence joins TRBV5-1 and TRBJ1-2, with 10 bases aligning to TRBD1. With 1 base clipped from V and 6 bases from J, the junction kept 3 bases outside the gene matches. Germline assignment: CDR1 SGHRS and CDR2 YFSETQ. The length of the CDR3 is 14 residues. The CDR3 loop is CASSLWGTGDGYTF. In DNA form, the CDR3 reads TGCGCCAGCAGCTTGTGGGGGACAGGGGATGGCTACACCTTC. Full variable domain (outside the CDR3, taken from reference TRBV5-1 and TRBJ1-2): KAGVTQTPRYLIKTRGQQVTLSCSPISGHRSVSWYQQTPGQGLQFLFEYFSETQRNKGNFPGRFSGRQFSNSRSEMNVSTLELGDSALYLCASSLWGTGDGYTFGSGTRLTVV.

The chain links TRBV4-2 to TRBJ2-3, with 13 bases fitting TRBD2. CDR1 is LGHNA and CDR2 is YNFKEQ in the germline V gene. With 4 bases clipped from V and 1 base from J, the junction kept 2 bases outside the gene matches. This CDR3 region has 16 residues. CDR3 amino acids: CASSRTSGGGTDTQYF. The CDR3 DNA reads TGTGCCAGCAGCCGGACTAGCGGGGGAGGCACAGATACGCAGTATTTT.

The V call is TRBV14, the J call TRBJ2-7; 8 bases agree with TRBD1. Germline CDR1 SGHDN, CDR2 FVKESK. CDR3 size: 15 residues. The V segment lost 2 bases and the J segment 5 bases; nucleotides outside the gene matches: 8. The CDR3 spells CASSQRQGAFNEQYF. CDR3 bases: TGTGCCAGCAGCCAAAGGCAGGGGGCTTTCAACGAGCAGTACTTC.

The chain uses TRBV4-1 and TRBJ2-7; 9 bases align to TRBD1. This CDR3 has 16 residues. V lost 4 bases and J lost 4; bases outside the gene matches: 11. From germline, CDR1 is MGHRA and CDR2 YSYEKL. The CDR3 sequence: CASSRLPGQGLYEQYF. As DNA, the CDR3 is TGCGCCAGCAGCCGTTTACCGGGACAGGGACTTTACGAGCAGTACTTC.

This clone was observed a handful of times. The chain combines TRBV12-3 or TRBV12-4 with TRBJ1-5; the D is unclear. With 6 bases removed from V and 4 bases from J, the gap between germline ends came to 10 bases. The CDR3 covers 13 residues. CDR3 protein: CASRRAGNQPQHF. The CDR3 bases are TGTGCCAGCAGGAGGGCTGGGAATCAGCCCCAGCATTTT.

This chain connects TRBV18 to TRBJ2-7; 9 bases fit TRBD1. V lost 5 bases, J lost 2 bases, and 7 bases stayed unmatched. This CDR3 is 15 amino acids long. CDR1 KGHSH and CDR2 LQKENI come from the germline V gene. CDR3 bases: TGTGCCAGCTCAACCGGGACAGGGCACACCTACGAGCAGTACTTC. It encodes CASSTGTGHTYEQYF.

This clone appeared a few times. The chain employs TRBV5-5 and TRBJ1-4, with TRBD1 identical over 8 bases. Losses at the gene ends were 0 bases for V and 8 bases for J; bases not matched to a gene: 3. CDR1 and CDR2 (germline): SGHKS, YYEKEE (reference sequence). The CDR3 consists of 14 residues. CDR3 nucleotide sequence: TGTGCCAGCAGCTTGGCAGGGGGCGGAGAAAAACTGTTTTTT. Translating it yields CASSLAGGGEKLFF.

The genes are TRBV28 and TRBJ2-7; TRBD1 is a possible D gene (6 bases). V was shortened by 2 bases and J by 0 bases, with 8 bases between the two germline ends. The CDR3 is 14 residues long. Per germline, CDR1 MDHEN and CDR2 SYDVKM. The CDR3 DNA reads as TGTGCCAGCAGTTTAACAGGGCCCTCCTACGAGCAGTACTTC. This sequence encodes CASSLTGPSYEQYF.

This clone was detected once. CDR3 amino acids: CATCWTGHIISTDTQYF. CDR3 DNA sequence: TGTGCCACCTGCTGGACAGGGCACATAATTAGCACAGATACGCAGTATTTT. This rearrangement joins TRBV24-1 to TRBJ2-3; TRBD1 aligns across 8 bases. V was clipped by 9 bases and J by 0 bases; unmatched bases: 13. The CDR3 covers 17 residues. CDR1 and CDR2 (germline): KGHDR, SFDVKD.

V and J are TRBV18 and TRBJ1-6; no reliable D call. The germline V gene encodes CDR1 KGHSH and CDR2 LQKENI. Trimming left V 5 bases short and J 9 bases short, with 17 bases between. This CDR3 is 15 amino acids long. The CDR3, as DNA: TGTGCCAGCTCAGAGAGCCTGACTGTTACTTCACCCCTCCACTTT. Protein product: CASSESLTVTSPLHF.

The rearrangement links TRBV27 to TRBJ2-1, with 9 bases fitting TRBD1. The length of the CDR3 is 13 residues. Germline V gene lookup returns CDR1 MNHEY and CDR2 SMNVEV (reference sequence). The V gene end was trimmed by 8 bases and the J gene end by 4 bases; junction bases not matched to a gene: 3. CDR3 in amino acids: CASRDRAYNEQFF. The DNA of the CDR3 is TGTGCCAGCCGGGACAGGGCGTACAATGAGCAGTTCTTC.

The chain carries TRBV20-1 and TRBJ2-1, with 13 bases aligning to TRBD2. Germline assignment: CDR1 DFQATT and CDR2 SNEGSKA (reference sequence). Trimming took 3 bases from V and 4 from J; bases not matched to a gene: 15. The CDR3 runs to 19 residues. CDR3 coding DNA: TGCAGTGCTAGTAGACTAGCGGGGGGCCTGGTCTCTAATTACAATGAGCAGTTCTTC. Its protein product is CSASRLAGGLVSNYNEQFF.

The CDR3 bases are TGTGCCAGCAGCCAGGACAGGGACGATCAGCCCCAGCATTTT. Translated: CASSQDRDDQPQHF. The chain uses TRBV6-6 and TRBJ1-5; TRBD1 aligns across 8 bases. The germline V gene encodes CDR1 MNHNY and CDR2 SVGAGI (reference sequence). The CDR3 length is 14 residues. V trimming: 6 bases; J trimming: 5 bases; junction bases outside the gene matches: 6.

This chain joins TRBV11-2 and TRBJ1-3; the D is unclear. Trimming left V 4 bases short and J 4 bases short, with 14 bases between. From germline, CDR1 is SGHAT and CDR2 FQNNGV. The CDR3 spans 15 residues. DNA of the CDR3: TGTGCCAGCAGCTCCACTTCCGCGGCAGGAAACACCATATATTTT. This gives the protein CASSSTSAAGNTIYF.

On this clone itself: The identical CDR3 is also encoded by other nucleotide sequences in the sample. The gene calls are TRBV5-6 and TRBJ2-1; 8 bases fit TRBD2. The V gene end was trimmed by 2 bases and the J gene end by 3 bases; junction bases not matched to a gene: 4. This CDR3 is 15 amino acids long. Germline V gene sequence: CDR1 SGHDT, CDR2 YYEEEE. CDR3 residues: CASSLGTSRYNEQFF. Written as DNA, the CDR3 is TGTGCCAGCAGCTTAGGGACTAGTCGCTACAATGAGCAGTTCTTC.

This rearrangement joins TRBV7-2 to TRBJ2-5, with a tentative D call TRBD2 (5 bases). In germline, CDR1 is SGHTA, CDR2 FQGNSA. Trimming pared 1 base from V and 5 bases from J, leaving 14 bases between. The CDR3 runs to 15 residues. CDR3 sequence reads: CASSLVVGVWETQYF. The CDR3 DNA follows: TGTGCCAGCAGCTTAGTTGTCGGGGTGTGGGAGACCCAGTACTTC.

The chain couples TRBV7-2 to TRBJ2-1; 8 nucleotides match TRBD1. V lost 2 bases, J lost 7 bases, and 13 bases stayed unmatched. The CDR3 spans 17 residues. From germline, CDR1 is SGHTA and CDR2 FQGNSA. In DNA form, the CDR3 reads TGTGCCAGCAGCTTACTCGGGCCGGGACAGGCGGGGAATGAGCAGTTCTTC. It is translated as CASSLLGPGQAGNEQFF.

The chain is built from TRBV28 and TRBJ1-5; D is uncertain. CDR3 length: 15 residues. CDR1 MDHEN and CDR2 SYDVKM come from the germline V gene. The ends were cut back, 7 bases at V and 4 bases at J, with 17 bases in the middle. The CDR3 spells CASMWRAKGNQPQHF. CDR3 bases: TGTGCCAGCATGTGGCGGGCCAAGGGAAATCAGCCCCAGCATTTT.

The chain employs TRBV7-6 and TRBJ2-1; 11 bases align to TRBD2. V was pared by 5 bases and J by 7 bases, with 10 bases of the junction left unmatched. The CDR3 covers 16 residues. CDR1 and CDR2 from the germline V gene are SGHVS and FNYEAQ. Written as DNA, the CDR3 is TGTGCCAGCAGCCCGGGAGTAGCGGGGGGGCGTAATGAGCAGTTCTTC. It translates to CASSPGVAGGRNEQFF.

The chain employs TRBV5-4 and TRBJ2-6; 8 positions agree with TRBD2. Germline V gives CDR1 SGHNT, CDR2 YYREEE (reference sequence). V lost 0 bases to trimming and J lost 4 bases; unmatched junction nucleotides: 6. The CDR3 runs to 17 residues. CDR3 bases: TGTGCCAGCAGCTTGGAAGCGGGAGTTGCGGGGGCCAACGTCCTGACTTTC. Translated, it gives CASSLEAGVAGANVLTF.

The chain carries TRBV9 and TRBJ1-4; TRBD1 is a possible D gene (6 bases). The ends were cut back, 3 bases at V and 0 bases at J, with 12 bases in the middle. The CDR3 has 16 residues. The germline gives CDR1 SGDLS, CDR2 YYNGEE. The CDR3: CASSATPGATNEKLFF. The CDR3 nucleotides are TGTGCCAGCAGCGCTACCCCAGGGGCAACTAATGAAAAACTGTTTTTT.

This rearrangement joins TRBV30 to TRBJ2-5; possibly TRBD2 for D (5 bases). This CDR3 has 12 amino acids. V lost 3 bases, J lost 2 bases, and 7 bases lay in between. CDR1 and CDR2 from the germline V gene are GTSNPN and SVGIG (reference sequence). CDR3 bases: TGTGCCTGGAGCGAGCGGCAAGAGACCCAGTACTTC. Its protein is CAWSERQETQYF.

V and J are TRBV3-1 (or the pseudogene TRBV3-2) and TRBJ2-1; D possibly corresponds to TRBD2 (6 bases). Germline CDR1 is LGHDT and CDR2 is YNNKEL (reference sequence). This CDR3 spans 16 amino acids. Trimming pared 4 bases from V and 7 bases from J, leaving 20 bases between. CDR3 sequence reads: CASSPPGTGVSNEQFF. CDR3 in DNA: TGTGCCAGCAGCCCCCCGGGAACGGGAGTTTCAAATGAGCAGTTCTTC.

Regarding this clone: Additional DNA sequences in this sample encode the identical CDR3. This chain joins TRBV6-5 and TRBJ2-3; D is perhaps TRBD1 (5 bases). CDR3 length: 14 amino acids. Germline V CDR1 and CDR2: MNHEY, SVGAGI. The germline V and J ends were trimmed by 6 bases and 6 bases, with 16 bases remaining between them. This CDR3 is CASRRRQGADTQYF. The CDR3 region has the DNA TGTGCCAGCAGGCGGCGCCAGGGTGCGGATACGCAGTATTTT.

This clone was counted a few times. The V gene is TRBV7-9, the J gene TRBJ2-2; 8 bases are shared with TRBD1. The CDR3 has 14 amino acids. Germline V CDR1 and CDR2: SEHNR, FQNEAQ (reference sequence). V lost 7 bases and J lost 6; bases outside the gene matches: 7. CDR3 sequence (DNA): TGTGCCAGCAAAGAGACAGGGGTACCCGGGGAGCTGTTTTTT. This encodes CASKETGVPGELFF.

The rearrangement links TRBV5-1 to TRBJ2-1; TRBD2 agrees at 7 bases. The CDR3 is made up of 18 amino acids. V gave up 0 bases and J gave up 5 bases; unmatched junction bases: 14. Germline CDR1 and CDR2: SGHRS and YFSETQ. CDR3 sequence: CASSLGIPSGRGHNEQFF. CDR3 nucleotides: TGCGCCAGCAGCTTGGGGATCCCTAGTGGGAGGGGTCACAATGAGCAGTTCTTC.

V usage is TRBV4-1 and J usage is TRBJ2-6, with 7 bases aligning to TRBD1. CDR1 and CDR2 (germline): MGHRA, YSYEKL. V lost 0 bases and J lost 2; bases outside the gene matches: 1. The CDR3 is 16 residues long. Written as DNA, the CDR3 is TGCGCCAGCAGCCAAGATACAGGGGCTGGGGCCAACGTCCTGACTTTC. As protein: CASSQDTGAGANVLTF.